This T cell receptor (beta chain) was recorded in a study of blood T cell repertoires in COVID-19. Study-level information: Acute and convalescent COVID-19 samples came from the United States, Italy and Spain.

This CDR3 has 15 residues. Germline CDR1 reads SGHTA; CDR2 reads FQGNSA. Trimming removed 2 bases at V and 5 bases at J, with 12 bases between. Original processing notes: Amplification with reference gene primers provided the estimates of nucleated cell counts. Generated by immunoSEQ multiplex PCR, the TCRdb table keeps only in-frame clones and is missing some. The V and J calls and clone size were taken over from that table, and D and trimming were inferred from the DNA. The data contain 84,000 or so clones, under 85% of them singletons. The sequenced material came from peripheral blood. V gene TRBV7-2 combines with J gene TRBJ2-2, with a tentative D call TRBD2 (6 bases). The sequence derives from a woman older than 75 with acute or convalescent COVID-19. CDR3 sequence (DNA): TGTGCCAGCAGCTTACGACTAGTGGTTACCGGGGAGCTGTTTTTT. The encoded protein is CASSLRLVVTGELFF.